The rows below give T cell receptor beta chains drawn from one sample of a study of shared clonotypes between healthy human individuals. TCRdb's copy holds only in-frame clones and misses some; the assay was immunoSEQ multiplex PCR. The table records some 700,000 clones, 90% of them present only once. The sequenced sample consisted of memory CD8+ T cells from PBMCs. The receptors shown here come from a man younger than 30 in good health. Some clones in this sample may be carry-over from other donors' samples. Each CDR3 is given with its conserved first and last residue. The D gene is left open where the match is weak. Clone size, where shown, is once, few, many, or a class for clones that have expanded.

D	V	size	J	DNA	CDR3
.	TRBV9	.	TRBJ1-1	TGTGCCAGCAGCGTATCCCAGAACCCGGAGACTGAAGCTTTCTTT	CASSVSQNPETEAFF
.	TRBV7-2	.	TRBJ2-3	TGTGCCAGCAGCCAAAAAGGACAGACTTACACAGATACGCAGTATTTT	CASSQKGQTYTDTQYF
.	TRBV29-1	.	TRBJ2-7	TGCAGCGTTGAACTGGACAGCCCCTACGAGCAGTACTTC	CSVELDSPYEQYF
TRBD2	TRBV5-6	.	TRBJ2-2	TGTGCCAGCAGTCCGGGAGGGACCGGGGAGCTGTTTTTT	CASSPGGTGELFF
.	TRBV30	many	TRBJ1-1	TGTGCCTGGAGACGGGGGGGTACTGAAGCTTTCTTT	CAWRRGGTEAFF
.	TRBV27	.	TRBJ1-5	TGTGCCAGCGGGCCCATTCAGCCCCAGCATTTT	CASGPIQPQHF
.	TRBV11-2	.	TRBJ2-7	TGTGCCAGCAGCGGGATCCGCTCCTACGAGCAGTACTTC	CASSGIRSYEQYF
.	TRBV28	.	TRBJ2-1	TGTGCCAGCAGCGGACGGGGGCGCCAGCTTAGCCATGAGCAGTTCTTC	CASSGRGRQLSHEQFF
.	TRBV27	.	TRBJ2-1	TGTGCCAGCAGTCCTCTCGGGGTGGGGCGGGCGTCCTACAATGAGCAGTTCTTC	CASSPLGVGRASYNEQFF
.	TRBV7-3	.	TRBJ2-3	TGTGCCAGCTCCAATTCCCTGAGCGCAGATACGCAGTATTTT	CASSNSLSADTQYF
.	TRBV11-2	.	TRBJ2-7	TGTGCCAGCACCGGGTTACAGCGGGGACAACCAACCTACGAGCAGTACTTC	CASTGLQRGQPTYEQYF
TRBD1	TRBV11-2	once	TRBJ2-7	TGTGCCAGCAGTCCGAAGACAGGGACCTCCTACGAGCAGTACTTC	CASSPKTGTSYEQYF
TRBD2	TRBV5-1	.	TRBJ2-7	TGCGCCAGCAGCTGGACTAGCGGGCCGAGCTCCTACGAGCAGTACTTC	CASSWTSGPSSYEQYF
TRBD1	TRBV9	.	TRBJ1-4	TGTGCCAGCAGCGTGACAGGGGGGTTTGAAAAACTGTTTTTT	CASSVTGGFEKLFF
.	TRBV11-2	.	TRBJ2-7	TGTGCCAGCAGCCGAGCGGGACAGGCCTACGAGCAGTACTTC	CASSRAGQAYEQYF
.	TRBV21-1	.	TRBJ1-1	TGTGCCAGCAGCAAAGACCCGGAGGACACTGAAGCTTTCTTT	CASSKDPEDTEAFF
.	TRBV9	many	TRBJ2-2	TGTGCCAGCAGCGTAGAAAGGGGCCCCCTGGCCGGGGAGCTGTTTTTT	CASSVERGPLAGELFF
TRBD1	TRBV19	.	TRBJ2-1	TGTGCCAGTAGTCCCCTCGGGACAGACCAAAATGAGCAGTTCTTC	CASSPLGTDQNEQFF
.	TRBV5-4	.	TRBJ1-2	TGTGCCAGCAGCTTGTGGGCTAACTATGGCTACACCTTC	CASSLWANYGYTF
TRBD2	TRBV10-3	.	TRBJ2-2	TGTGCCATCAGTGAGACAGTAGCGGGAGTGAACACCGGGGAGCTGTTTTTT	CAISETVAGVNTGELFF
TRBD1	TRBV9	.	TRBJ2-7	TGTGCCAGCACCCCGGACAGGGTCTCCTACGAGCAGTACTTC	CASTPDRVSYEQYF
TRBD2	TRBV28	.	TRBJ2-3	TGTGCCAGCAGTTTACTGTCGAGCGGGAGGGCCCGGGGAGATACGCAGTATTTT	CASSLLSSGRARGDTQYF
TRBD1	TRBV6-5	.	TRBJ2-7	TGTGCCATCAGCCCGGGACAGGGGGACGAGCAGTACTTC	CAISPGQGDEQYF
.	TRBV2	few	TRBJ1-2	TGTGCCAGCACCGACTATGGCTACACCTTC	CASTDYGYTF
.	TRBV5-1	.	TRBJ2-7	TGCGCCAGCAGCTTGGGGCAGGGCCCCTTCGACGAGCAGTACTTC	CASSLGQGPFDEQYF
.	TRBV7-9	.	TRBJ2-3	TGTGCCAGCAGCTTATTGGGTGGGGGAGCAGATACGCAGTATTTT	CASSLLGGGADTQYF
TRBD1	TRBV6-5	.	TRBJ2-3	TGTGCCAGCAGTTACTTGGGGACAGGGGCAGATACGCAGTATTTT	CASSYLGTGADTQYF
.	TRBV4-2	once	TRBJ2-7	TGTGCCAGCAGCCAAGGAAGTCTTAGCGGATTGATCTACGAGCAGTACTTC	CASSQGSLSGLIYEQYF